The next 9 T cell receptor beta chains were all read from a single sample in a study of CD8 T cells in Susac syndrome. Random hexamers primed reverse transcription of about 0.5 to 1 ug RNA. TCRdb redid the calling of the immunoSEQ multiplex PCR reads with MiXCR, one entry per CDR3 protein. The table includes approximately 150,000 distinct CDR3 sequences, 85% to 95% detected once. The sample consisted of CD4+ T cells from PBMCs. The receptors stem from a human donor with multiple sclerosis.

The DNA for the CDR3 is TGTGCCAGCAGCTCCAGGACTAGCGGGGGCACAGATACGCAGTATTTT. This sequence encodes CASSSRTSGGTDTQYF. The chain recombines TRBV12-3 or TRBV12-4 with TRBJ2-3; 12 nucleotides align to TRBD2. This CDR3 is 16 amino acids long. V gave up 6 bases and J gave up 1 base; unmatched junction bases: 5.

The gene calls are TRBV5-1 and TRBJ1-2; D might be TRBD1 (6 bases). This CDR3 has 14 amino acids. V lost 0 bases and J 8 bases, leaving 14 bases between the germline ends. The V gene's germline CDR1 is SGHRS and CDR2 YFSETQ. The CDR3 reads CASSLVQGHGGYTF. Written as DNA, the CDR3 is TGCGCCAGCAGCTTGGTACAGGGTCATGGCGGCTACACCTTC.

The rearrangement links TRBV24-1 to TRBJ2-3; 10 bases are a match to TRBD1. Trimming cost V 8 bases and J 1 base; bases outside gene matches: 5. The germline gives CDR1 KGHDR, CDR2 SFDVKD. The CDR3 contains 15 residues. The CDR3 loop is CATMSGTGGTDTQYF. CDR3 DNA sequence: TGTGCCACCATGTCTGGGACAGGGGGCACAGATACGCAGTATTTT.

This chain joins TRBV27 and TRBJ2-3; 8 nucleotides agree with TRBD2. The V segment lost 6 bases and the J segment 4 bases; nucleotides outside the gene matches: 6. Germline V CDR1 and CDR2: MNHEY, SMNVEV (reference sequence). The CDR3 has 14 residues. The CDR3 spells CASSPGGPADTQYF. The CDR3 bases are TGTGCCAGCAGCCCGGGGGGGCCCGCAGATACGCAGTATTTT.

This rearrangement joins TRBV2 to TRBJ1-1; D is unresolved. The V end lost 7 bases, the J end lost 4 bases, and 13 bases lay between the germline ends. CDR1 and CDR2 from the germline V gene are SNHLY and FYNNEI. This CDR3 contains 13 residues. The CDR3 region has the DNA TGTGCCAGCACGCTGAATTGGGGCACTGAAGCTTTCTTT. Protein sequence: CASTLNWGTEAFF.

The rearrangement links TRBV20-1 to TRBJ2-7; D remains ambiguous. There are 12 residues in the CDR3. The V and J ends lost 1 base and 5 bases respectively, with 9 bases between them. Germline-derived CDR1 and CDR2 are DFQATT and SNEGSKA (reference sequence). The CDR3 sequence: CSARAASDEQYF. For the CDR3, the DNA is TGCAGTGCTAGAGCGGCCTCTGACGAGCAGTACTTC.

This chain connects TRBV18 to TRBJ1-2, with 8 bases fitting TRBD1. V dropped 3 bases and J dropped 3; count of bases not matched to a gene: 6. The CDR3 is 15 amino acids. Germline V gene sequence: CDR1 KGHSH, CDR2 LQKENI. The CDR3 reads CASSPGQGQDYGYTF. The DNA for the CDR3 is TGTGCCAGCTCACCCGGACAGGGCCAGGACTATGGCTACACCTTC.

The chain has TRBV14 and TRBJ1-1; no firm D call. The V end was cut by 0 bases, the J end by 3 bases, with 8 bases between. Germline CDR1 SGHDN, CDR2 FVKESK. CDR3 length equals 14 residues. This CDR3 reads CASSQDRMDTEAFF. Here the CDR3 DNA reads TGTGCCAGCAGCCAAGATAGGATGGACACTGAAGCTTTCTTT.

This rearrangement joins TRBV27 to TRBJ2-3, with D uncertain. CDR1 is MNHEY and CDR2 is SMNVEV in the germline V gene (reference sequence). The germline V and J ends were trimmed by 2 bases and 2 bases, with 11 bases remaining between them. This CDR3 has 15 amino acids. CDR3 amino acids: CASSLGQTYTDTQYF. As DNA, the CDR3 is TGTGCCAGCAGTTTAGGCCAGACATACACAGATACGCAGTATTTT.